A selection of T cell receptor beta chains follows, all from one sample in a study of regulatory T cells in long-lasting Graves disease. TCRdb reprocessed the multiplex PCR reads with MiXCR, giving one entry per CDR3 protein. The sample records more than 300,000 distinct CDR3 sequences, approximately 23% being singletons. The sequencing here drew on peripheral blood mononuclear cells (PBMCs), taken when the disease was refractory, from a patient treated with antithyroid drugs. These receptors came from a woman in her thirties or forties with Graves disease. CDR3s include the opening cysteine and the closing phenylalanine or tryptophan. A D gene is named only where the DNA matches it firmly. The size of a clone is reported for some rows only, either as once, few or many, or as a class for expanded clones.

CDR3: CAQLGLAKNIQYF; DNA: TGTGCCCAGCTTGGATTAGCCAAAAACATTCAGTACTTC; J: TRBJ2-4; size: many; V: TRBV2; length: 13; D: .
CDR3: CASSSQTPFGGYTF; DNA: TGTGCCAGCAGCTCACAGACGCCATTTGGAGGCTACACCTTC; J: TRBJ1-2; size: many; V: TRBV5-4; length: 14; D: .
CDR3: CASSVPVGDQPQHF; DNA: TGTGCCAGTAGCGTCCCGGTCGGTGATCAGCCCCAGCATTTT; J: TRBJ1-5; size: many; V: TRBV19; length: 14; D: .
CDR3: CASSQWDRGPHEQYF; DNA: TGTGCCAGCAGCCAGTGGGACAGGGGGCCACACGAGCAGTACTTC; J: TRBJ2-7; size: .; V: TRBV3-1; length: 15; D: TRBD1
CDR3: CASSPTSGRPHEQYF; DNA: TGTGCCAGCAGCCCGACTAGCGGGAGGCCCCACGAGCAGTACTTC; J: TRBJ2-7; size: .; V: TRBV7-9; length: 15; D: TRBD2
CDR3: CSAVVSLGGNQPQHF; DNA: TGCAGTGCCGTCGTAAGTCTGGGGGGGAATCAGCCCCAGCATTTT; J: TRBJ1-5; size: few; V: TRBV20-1; length: 15; D: .
CDR3: CASSLVSPATGELFF; DNA: TGTGCCAGCAGCTTAGTTTCTCCAGCCACCGGGGAGCTGTTTTTT; J: TRBJ2-2; size: few; V: TRBV7-9; length: 15; D: .
CDR3: CSASAGTGLTEAFF; DNA: TGCAGTGCTAGTGCGGGCACAGGGTTAACTGAAGCTTTCTTT; J: TRBJ1-1; size: many; V: TRBV20-1; length: 14; D: .
CDR3: CASSLMVSITFKGAFF; DNA: TGTGCCAGCAGCTTGATGGTTTCAATCACTTTTAAGGGGGCTTTCTTT; J: TRBJ1-1; size: few; V: TRBV7-9; length: 16; D: .
CDR3: CASSGGTPQETQYF; DNA: TGTGCCAGCAGCGGCGGGACACCCCAAGAGACCCAGTACTTC; J: TRBJ2-5; size: many; V: TRBV11-2; length: 14; D: .
CDR3: CATEGGSLNTGELFF; DNA: TGTGCGACCGAGGGCGGGAGCCTGAACACCGGGGAGCTGTTTTTT; J: TRBJ2-2; size: few; V: TRBV12-3/TRBV12-4; length: 15; D: TRBD2
CDR3: CASSPGQTNIQYF; DNA: TGTGCCAGCAGCCCAGGACAGACTAACATTCAGTACTTC; J: TRBJ2-4; size: .; V: TRBV9; length: 13; D: .
CDR3: CASSPGDSFFYGYTF; DNA: TGTGCCAGCAGCCCAGGGGACAGCTTTTTCTATGGCTACACCTTC; J: TRBJ1-2; size: few; V: TRBV7-9; length: 15; D: TRBD1
CDR3: CASKQGANGELFF; DNA: TGTGCCAGTAAACAGGGGGCGAACGGGGAGCTGTTTTTT; J: TRBJ2-2; size: .; V: TRBV2; length: 13; D: TRBD1
CDR3: CASSAGEQPQHF; DNA: TGTGCCAGCAGTGCCGGGGAGCAGCCCCAGCATTTT; J: TRBJ1-5; size: few; V: TRBV6-4; length: 12; D: .
CDR3: CASKVEGGYNSPLHF; DNA: TGTGCCAGCAAGGTGGAAGGGGGCTATAATTCACCCCTCCACTTT; J: TRBJ1-6; size: .; V: TRBV6-1; length: 15; D: .
CDR3: CASSLRATSGYNEQFF; DNA: TGTGCCAGCAGCTTGAGGGCCACTAGCGGCTACAATGAGCAGTTCTTC; J: TRBJ2-1; size: few; V: TRBV5-6; length: 16; D: TRBD2
CDR3: CASSWRGAGELFF; DNA: TGTGCCAGCAGCTGGCGGGGGGCCGGGGAGCTGTTTTTT; J: TRBJ2-2; size: many; V: TRBV5-5; length: 13; D: TRBD2
CDR3: CASSIVPKLGPGFNQPQHF; DNA: TGTGCCAGCAGCATCGTCCCCAAGCTAGGACCCGGATTCAATCAGCCCCAGCATTTT; J: TRBJ1-5; size: many; V: TRBV28; length: 19; D: .
CDR3: CASSLAGLTGELFF; DNA: TGTGCCAGCAGCCTAGCGGGACTCACCGGGGAGCTGTTTTTT; J: TRBJ2-2; size: many; V: TRBV28; length: 14; D: TRBD2
CDR3: CASSPITGGNTGELFF; DNA: TGCGCCAGCAGCCCTATAACAGGGGGCAACACCGGGGAGCTGTTTTTT; J: TRBJ2-2; size: .; V: TRBV5-1; length: 16; D: TRBD1
CDR3: CASSLWGQNTEAFF; DNA: TGTGCCAGCAGTTTATGGGGACAGAACACTGAAGCTTTCTTT; J: TRBJ1-1; size: many; V: TRBV28; length: 14; D: .
CDR3: CSARSPTGRSSYEQYF; DNA: TGCAGTGCTAGAAGCCCAACGGGGAGATCCTCTTACGAGCAGTACTTC; J: TRBJ2-7; size: many; V: TRBV20-1; length: 16; D: .
CDR3: CASSLDRDRGSSPLHF; DNA: TGTGCCAGCAGCTTAGATCGAGACAGGGGAAGTTCACCCCTCCACTTT; J: TRBJ1-6; size: many; V: TRBV11-2; length: 16; D: TRBD1
CDR3: CASAHQQQILYEQYF; DNA: TGTGCCAGCGCGCATCAGCAACAGATACTCTACGAGCAGTACTTC; J: TRBJ2-7; size: many; V: TRBV6-1; length: 15; D: .
CDR3: CANGQPSSGNTICF; DNA: TGTGCCAACGGGCAACCGAGCTCTGGAAACACCATATGTTTT; J: TRBJ1-3; size: .; V: TRBV2; length: 14; D: .
CDR3: CAWRGISGRETQYF; DNA: TGTGCCTGGAGGGGCATATCCGGACGGGAGACCCAGTACTTC; J: TRBJ2-5; size: many; V: TRBV30; length: 14; D: .
CDR3: CASSDPPRPTGNSGANVLTF; DNA: TGTGCCAGCAGTGACCCACCGAGACCAACAGGGAACTCTGGGGCCAACGTCCTGACTTTC; J: TRBJ2-6; size: many; V: TRBV12-3/TRBV12-4; length: 20; D: .
CDR3: CAASSGTGEQYF; DNA: TGTGCCGCCTCTAGCGGGACTGGAGAGCAGTACTTC; J: TRBJ2-7; size: .; V: TRBV10-3; length: 12; D: TRBD2
CDR3: CASSVGVGFDPYEQYF; DNA: TGTGCCAGCAGCGTAGGGGTGGGGTTTGACCCCTACGAGCAGTACTTC; J: TRBJ2-7; size: few; V: TRBV9; length: 16; D: .
CDR3: CASSLGTGGEKLFF; DNA: TGTGCCAGCAGCTTAGGAACGGGAGGGGAAAAACTGTTTTTT; J: TRBJ1-4; size: few; V: TRBV7-2; length: 14; D: .
CDR3: CATASGVTKNIQYF; DNA: TGTGCCACCGCTAGCGGGGTAACCAAAAACATTCAGTACTTC; J: TRBJ2-4; size: many; V: TRBV10-3; length: 14; D: TRBD2
CDR3: CASSRIGVTYEQYF; DNA: TGTGCCAGCAGCCGAATAGGGGTAACCTACGAGCAGTACTTC; J: TRBJ2-7; size: few; V: TRBV28; length: 14; D: .
CDR3: CASSLEVVSETQYF; DNA: TGTGCCAGCAGCTTGGAGGTGGTTTCGGAGACCCAGTACTTC; J: TRBJ2-5; size: few; V: TRBV5-6; length: 14; D: .
CDR3: CASSPGRVDEKLFF; DNA: TGCGCCAGCAGCCCGGGTCGGGTGGACGAAAAACTGTTTTTT; J: TRBJ1-4; size: .; V: TRBV5-1; length: 14; D: .
CDR3: CASSLSGHGSQPQHF; DNA: TGTGCCAGCAGTTTATCCGGACATGGCAGTCAGCCCCAGCATTTT; J: TRBJ1-5; size: few; V: TRBV28; length: 15; D: .
CDR3: CASTRKGAGGMTNEKLFF; DNA: TGCGCCAGCACCCGAAAGGGGGCAGGGGGCATGACTAATGAAAAACTGTTTTTT; J: TRBJ1-4; size: .; V: TRBV4-1; length: 18; D: TRBD1
CDR3: CSARASGGGTGELFF; DNA: TGCAGTGCTAGAGCTAGCGGGGGGGGAACCGGGGAGCTGTTTTTT; J: TRBJ2-2; size: many; V: TRBV20-1; length: 15; D: TRBD2
CDR3: CASNLRNSRDTQYF; DNA: TGTGCCAGCAACTTAAGAAACTCAAGGGATACGCAGTATTTT; J: TRBJ2-3; size: .; V: TRBV7-2; length: 14; D: .
CDR3: CSVLTEAGELFF; DNA: TGCAGCGTTCTCACGGAGGCCGGGGAGCTGTTTTTT; J: TRBJ2-2; size: many; V: TRBV29-1; length: 12; D: .
CDR3: CASSSSAGANVLTF; DNA: TGTGCCAGCAGTTCAAGCGCTGGGGCCAACGTCCTGACTTTC; J: TRBJ2-6; size: .; V: TRBV27; length: 14; D: .
CDR3: CSARRLRLAENTDTQYF; DNA: TGCAGTGCTAGACGATTAAGACTAGCGGAGAACACAGATACGCAGTATTTT; J: TRBJ2-3; size: .; V: TRBV20-1; length: 17; D: TRBD2
CDR3: CSARSGTVEQYF; DNA: TGCAGTGCTAGGTCCGGGACTGTCGAGCAGTACTTC; J: TRBJ2-7; size: many; V: TRBV20-1; length: 12; D: .
CDR3: CASSSVNTGELFF; DNA: TGTGCCAGCAGTTCGGTAAACACCGGGGAGCTGTTTTTT; J: TRBJ2-2; size: many; V: TRBV6-2/TRBV6-3; length: 13; D: .
CDR3: CASSEAGAHTGELFF; DNA: TGTGCCAGCAGTGAGGCGGGGGCTCACACCGGGGAGCTGTTTTTT; J: TRBJ2-2; size: few; V: TRBV12-3/TRBV12-4; length: 15; D: .
CDR3: CASSSEGTVSETQYF; DNA: TGTGCCAGCAGCTCGGAAGGGACAGTCAGCGAGACCCAGTACTTC; J: TRBJ2-5; size: .; V: TRBV3-1; length: 15; D: TRBD1
CDR3: CASSLVVGFQETQYF; DNA: TGTGCCAGCAGCTTAGTGGTCGGCTTCCAAGAGACCCAGTACTTC; J: TRBJ2-5; size: many; V: TRBV7-9; length: 15; D: .
CDR3: CASSSDRGYGYTF; DNA: TGTGCCAGCAGCTCCGACAGAGGCTATGGCTACACCTTC; J: TRBJ1-2; size: many; V: TRBV11-3; length: 13; D: .
CDR3: CASSRPQGSRDTQYF; DNA: TGTGCCAGCAGCCGGCCCCAGGGGAGCCGGGATACGCAGTATTTT; J: TRBJ2-3; size: .; V: TRBV3-1; length: 15; D: .
CDR3: CASSFEGYQPQHF; DNA: TGTGCCAGCAGCTTTGAGGGATACCAGCCCCAGCATTTT; J: TRBJ1-5; size: .; V: TRBV7-2; length: 13; D: .
CDR3: CASSLRRDVDEQFF; DNA: TGTGCCAGCAGCTTACGGCGGGATGTCGATGAGCAGTTCTTC; J: TRBJ2-1; size: .; V: TRBV7-9; length: 14; D: .
CDR3: CASSLFLAGGYEQYF; DNA: TGTGCCAGCAGTTTATTTCTAGCGGGAGGCTACGAGCAGTACTTC; J: TRBJ2-7; size: .; V: TRBV12-3/TRBV12-4; length: 15; D: TRBD2
CDR3: CASSNGAPYEQYF; DNA: TGTGCCAGTAGTAACGGGGCCCCCTACGAGCAGTACTTC; J: TRBJ2-7; size: .; V: TRBV19; length: 13; D: .
CDR3: CASSLAGTRRQTQYF; DNA: TGTGCCAGCAGCTTGGCCGGGACTAGGAGGCAGACCCAGTACTTC; J: TRBJ2-5; size: .; V: TRBV5-4; length: 15; D: TRBD2
CDR3: CATSATGTGRNEQFF; DNA: TGTGCCACCAGTGCCACCGGGACAGGGCGCAATGAGCAGTTCTTC; J: TRBJ2-1; size: many; V: TRBV24-1; length: 15; D: TRBD1
CDR3: CASSERWSGGTEAFF; DNA: TGTGCCAGCAGTGAACGGTGGTCAGGGGGCACTGAAGCTTTCTTT; J: TRBJ1-1; size: many; V: TRBV2; length: 15; D: TRBD1
CDR3: CASSMTGQGHEQYF; DNA: TGTGCCAGTAGTATGACCGGACAGGGGCACGAGCAGTACTTC; J: TRBJ2-7; size: .; V: TRBV19; length: 14; D: TRBD1